The clone carrying this T cell receptor (beta chain) has a handful of counts. Its antigen is unknown. This record belongs to a study of somatic mutations in cytotoxic T cells in rheumatoid arthritis. Study-wide context: Using a FACSAria II or Sony SH800, a portion of the V beta antibody-stained T-cell populations were flow-sorted at nearly 100% purity, and among those populations were V beta1+ cells that were then sequenced for TCRB. The study, taken as a whole, reports: A single CD8+ clone exceeded 20% of CD8+ cells in about an eighth of the 65 patients.

Germline loops: CDR1 MNHEY, CDR2 SVGAGI. The V segment lost 2 bases and the J segment 2 bases; nucleotides outside the gene matches: 7. CDR3 size: 16 residues. Method: immunoSEQ multiplex PCR; TCRdb's copy keeps in-frame clones and lacks some. The data show about 10,000 clones, with about four fifths seen just once and roughly 18% held by the top ten. Isolating CD4+ and CD8+ cells involved positive magnetic bead selection on an AutoMACS. Their purity was then checked by flow cytometry. Material: CD8+ T cells sorted from blood. The clonotype was recovered from a woman aged 45-65 years in good health. The chain couples TRBV6-5 to TRBJ2-3; 7 nucleotides agree with TRBD2. DNA of the CDR3: TGTGCCAGCAGTTACCGAGCGGGGACGCCCACAGATACGCAGTATTTT. Its protein product is CASSYRAGTPTDTQYF.